Listed here are 5 T cell receptor beta chains from one sample, sequenced in a study of PD-L1 blockade in urothelial cancer (dated by TCRdb to about 2017). Interpreted using the paper, the time point label stands for: pretreatment peripheral blood. The library was obtained by the immunoSEQ multiplex PCR assay. Sourced from immuneACCESS, this table was stored by TCRdb with only in-frame sequences that have V and J called. A share of the clones is absent; for the studies checked, an unresolved V gene accounts for under half, and the remainder has no known explanation. The table for this sample lists tens of thousands of clones; around 81% of them were counted only once. The ten largest make up around 15% of the sample. The sample in question was PBMCs, obtained around atezolizumab (anti-PD-L1) treatment. These receptors were taken from a man aged 55 to 70 with urothelial cancer.

The chain uses TRBV6-5 and TRBJ1-5; 10 bases map to TRBD1. Losses at the gene ends were 6 bases for V and 9 bases for J; bases not matched to a gene: 5. The CDR3 consists of 13 residues. CDR1 is MNHEY, CDR2 SVGAGI, per germline. The CDR3 sequence: CASSQGQGTPQHF. In DNA form, the CDR3 reads TGTGCCAGCAGCCAGGGACAGGGGACGCCCCAGCATTTT.

The V gene is TRBV6-1, the J gene TRBJ2-1; 9 bases are shared with TRBD2. The ends lost 0 bases at V and 9 bases at J; junction bases unmatched: 9. This CDR3 is built from 16 residues. Germline CDR1 and CDR2: MNHNS and SASEGT. This CDR3 reads CASSEALGGGAFEQFF. The CDR3 DNA follows: TGTGCCAGCAGTGAAGCGTTGGGCGGGGGGGCCTTTGAGCAGTTCTTC.

The V gene is TRBV28, the J gene TRBJ2-5; a possible D gene is TRBD1 (5 bases). V shed 8 bases and J shed 8 bases, with 18 bases lying between them. This CDR3 is 13 amino acids long. The germline gives CDR1 MDHEN, CDR2 SYDVKM. This chain's CDR3 is CASYDSVPGTQYF. CDR3 bases: TGTGCCAGCTACGACAGTGTACCTGGAACCCAGTACTTC.

This chain joins TRBV2 and TRBJ2-3, with 10 bases that match TRBD2. The CDR3 contains 15 residues. Germline CDR1 reads SNHLY; CDR2 reads FYNNEI. Losses at the gene ends were 6 bases for V and 4 bases for J; bases not matched to a gene: 7. CDR3 region: CASRTGLAEADTQYF. The CDR3, as DNA: TGTGCCAGCAGAACCGGACTAGCGGAGGCAGATACGCAGTATTTT. Full variable domain (rest looked up from reference TRBV2 and TRBJ2-3): EPEVTQTPSHQVTQMGQEVILRCVPISNHLYFYWYRQILGQKVEFLVSFYNNEISEKSEIFDDQFSVERPDGSNFTLKIRSTKLEDSAMYFCASRTGLAEADTQYFGPGTRLTVL.

V usage is TRBV5-1 and J usage is TRBJ1-6; TRBD1 might be the D (5 bases). The CDR3 totals 14 residues. Looked up from germline, CDR1 is SGHRS and CDR2 is YFSETQ. V lost 1 base to trimming and J lost 14 bases, with 16 bases between them. The CDR3, as DNA: TGCGCCAGCAGCTTGATGGGGCAGACTGAGGCCCTCCACTTT. As protein: CASSLMGQTEALHF.